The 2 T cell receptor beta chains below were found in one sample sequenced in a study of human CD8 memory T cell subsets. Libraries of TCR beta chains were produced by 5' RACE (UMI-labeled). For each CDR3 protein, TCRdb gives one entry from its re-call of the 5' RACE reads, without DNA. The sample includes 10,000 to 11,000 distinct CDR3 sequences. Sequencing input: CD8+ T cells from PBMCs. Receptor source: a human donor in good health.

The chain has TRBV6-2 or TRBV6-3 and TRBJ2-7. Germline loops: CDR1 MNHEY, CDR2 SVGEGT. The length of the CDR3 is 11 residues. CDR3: CASSASYEQYF.

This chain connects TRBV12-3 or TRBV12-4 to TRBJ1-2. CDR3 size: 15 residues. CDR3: CASSSTQNLFYGYTF.